Described below is a single T cell receptor beta chain sequence and its context. Looked up from germline, CDR1 is SGHVS and CDR2 is FQNEAQ. Trimming cost V 3 bases and J 0 bases, with 5 bases left between them. CDR3 length equals 13 residues. This entry belongs to a study of blood T cell repertoires in COVID-19. For the study at large: Material from acute and convalescent COVID-19 was sourced from the United States, Italy and Spain.

Repertoires were generated with immunoSEQ multiplex PCR, while TCRdb's copy carries only in-frame clones and drops some. Altogether fewer than 350,000 clones are present, around 81% being singletons, with the ten largest covering less than 3%. V and J are TRBV7-8 and TRBJ1-2; D uncertain. Sequenced material: peripheral blood. The sequence was obtained from an older woman with active or convalescent COVID-19. The CDR3 spells CASSFSANYGYTF. CDR3 DNA: TGTGCCAGCAGCTTCTCGGCTAACTATGGCTACACCTTC.